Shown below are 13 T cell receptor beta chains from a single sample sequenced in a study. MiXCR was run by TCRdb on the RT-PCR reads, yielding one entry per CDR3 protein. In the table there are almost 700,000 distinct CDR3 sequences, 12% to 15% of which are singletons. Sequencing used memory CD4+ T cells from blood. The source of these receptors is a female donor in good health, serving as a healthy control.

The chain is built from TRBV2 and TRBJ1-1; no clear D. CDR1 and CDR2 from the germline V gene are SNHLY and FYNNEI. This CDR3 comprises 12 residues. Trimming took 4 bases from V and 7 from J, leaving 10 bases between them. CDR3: CASSARRREAFF. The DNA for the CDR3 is TGTGCCAGCAGTGCTCGGCGGCGTGAAGCTTTCTTT.

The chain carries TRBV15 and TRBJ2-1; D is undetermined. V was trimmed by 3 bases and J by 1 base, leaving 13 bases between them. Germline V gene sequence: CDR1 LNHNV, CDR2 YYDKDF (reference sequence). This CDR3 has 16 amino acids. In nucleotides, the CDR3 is TGTGCCACCAGCAGTGACCCACGGATGTCCTACAATGAGCAGTTCTTC. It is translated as CATSSDPRMSYNEQFF.

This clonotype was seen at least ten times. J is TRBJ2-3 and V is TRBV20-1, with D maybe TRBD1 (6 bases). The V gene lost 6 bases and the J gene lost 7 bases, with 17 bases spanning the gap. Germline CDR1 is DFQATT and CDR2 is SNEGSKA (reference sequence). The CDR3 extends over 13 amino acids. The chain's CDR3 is CSAPFSGEYTQYF. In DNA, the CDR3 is TGCAGTGCCCCCTTCTCAGGGGAGTATACGCAGTATTTT.

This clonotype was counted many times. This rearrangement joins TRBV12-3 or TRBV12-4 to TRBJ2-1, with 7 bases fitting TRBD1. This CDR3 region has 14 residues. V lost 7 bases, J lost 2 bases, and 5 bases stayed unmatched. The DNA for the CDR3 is TGTGCCAGCACTTACCAGGGGGCCTACAATGAGCAGTTCTTC. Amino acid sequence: CASTYQGAYNEQFF.

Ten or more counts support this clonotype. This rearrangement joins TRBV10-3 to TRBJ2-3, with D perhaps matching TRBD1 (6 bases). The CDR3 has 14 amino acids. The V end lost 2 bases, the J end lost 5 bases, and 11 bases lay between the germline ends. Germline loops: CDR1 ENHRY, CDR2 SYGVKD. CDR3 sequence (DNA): TGTGCCATCAGTGAGGGGTCCAGGGGAGATACGCAGTATTTT. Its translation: CAISEGSRGDTQYF.

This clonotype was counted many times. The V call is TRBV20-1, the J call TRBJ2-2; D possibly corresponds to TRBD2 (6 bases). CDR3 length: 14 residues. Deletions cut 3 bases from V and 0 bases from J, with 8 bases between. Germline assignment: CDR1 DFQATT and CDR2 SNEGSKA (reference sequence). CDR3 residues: CSARGGPNTGELFF. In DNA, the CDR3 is TGCAGTGCTAGGGGAGGCCCGAACACCGGGGAGCTGTTTTTT.

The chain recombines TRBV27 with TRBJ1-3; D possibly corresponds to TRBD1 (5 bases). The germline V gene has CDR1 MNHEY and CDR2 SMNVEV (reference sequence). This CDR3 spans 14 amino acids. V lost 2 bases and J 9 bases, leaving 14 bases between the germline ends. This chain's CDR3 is CASSLSRAGGTIYF. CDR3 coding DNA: TGTGCCAGCAGTTTAAGTCGGGCCGGGGGCACCATATATTTT.

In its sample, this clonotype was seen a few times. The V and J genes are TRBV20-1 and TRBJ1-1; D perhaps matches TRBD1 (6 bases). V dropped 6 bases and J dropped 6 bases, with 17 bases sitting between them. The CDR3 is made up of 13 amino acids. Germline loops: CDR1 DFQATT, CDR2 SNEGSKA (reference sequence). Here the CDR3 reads CSANGQPLPEAFF. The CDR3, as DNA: TGCAGTGCCAACGGACAGCCCTTACCTGAAGCTTTCTTT.

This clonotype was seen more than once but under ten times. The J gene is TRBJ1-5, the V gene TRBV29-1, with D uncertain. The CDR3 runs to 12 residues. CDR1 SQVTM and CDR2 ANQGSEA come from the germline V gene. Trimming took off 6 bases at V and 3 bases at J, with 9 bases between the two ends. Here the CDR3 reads CSVGGPNQPQHF. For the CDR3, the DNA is TGCAGCGTGGGTGGGCCCAATCAGCCCCAGCATTTT.

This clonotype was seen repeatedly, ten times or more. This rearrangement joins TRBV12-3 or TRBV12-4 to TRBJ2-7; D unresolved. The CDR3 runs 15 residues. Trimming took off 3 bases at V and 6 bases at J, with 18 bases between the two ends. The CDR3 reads CASSFSSPGFSEQYF. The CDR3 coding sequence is TGTGCCAGCAGTTTTTCATCTCCCGGTTTCAGCGAGCAGTACTTC.

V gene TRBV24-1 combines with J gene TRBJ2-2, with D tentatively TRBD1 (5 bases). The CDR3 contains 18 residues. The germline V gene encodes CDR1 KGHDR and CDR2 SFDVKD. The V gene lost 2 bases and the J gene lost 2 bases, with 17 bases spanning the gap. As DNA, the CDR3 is TGTGCCACCAGTGATTGGGGCAGTCTCGGGTTAAACACCGGGGAGCTGTTTTTT. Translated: CATSDWGSLGLNTGELFF.

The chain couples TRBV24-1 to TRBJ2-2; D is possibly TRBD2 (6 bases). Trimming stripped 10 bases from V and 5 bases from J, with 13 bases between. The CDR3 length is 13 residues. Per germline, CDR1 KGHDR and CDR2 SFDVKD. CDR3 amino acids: CATRRGETGELFF. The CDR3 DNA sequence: TGTGCCACTCGGCGGGGAGAGACCGGGGAGCTGTTTTTT.

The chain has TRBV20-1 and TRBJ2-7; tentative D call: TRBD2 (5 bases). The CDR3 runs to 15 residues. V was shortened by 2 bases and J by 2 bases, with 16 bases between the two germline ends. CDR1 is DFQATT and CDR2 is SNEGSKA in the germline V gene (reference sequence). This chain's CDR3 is CSARPPGADPYEQYF. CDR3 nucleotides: TGCAGTGCTAGACCGCCAGGAGCGGACCCCTACGAGCAGTACTTC.